The table lists the clone carrying this T cell receptor (beta chain) with a few counts. TCR beta CDR3 was amplified by multiplex PCR using 32 V and 13 J primers. TCRdb processed the multiplex PCR reads anew with MiXCR; each CDR3 protein has one entry. Seen here are 20,000 to 25,000 distinct CDR3 sequences, 27% observed once, and the top ten hold around 3.8%. Bulk tumor genomic DNA was the template, and each sample received about 590 ng. From each primary tumor, several far-apart biopsies were obtained during surgery. Curative surgical treatment was performed in patients who had newly diagnosed, untreated non-small cell lung cancer. These data come from a study of immune heterogeneity within non-small cell lung tumors. The CDR3 contains 16 residues. CDR1 and CDR2 from the germline V gene are MNHEY and SVGAGI. The germline V and J ends were trimmed by 3 bases and 4 bases, with 18 bases remaining between them.

Sequencing input: lung tumor tissue. The sequence was obtained from a man aged 35 to 55 with non-small cell lung cancer. This chain connects TRBV6-5 to TRBJ1-1; D unresolved. In DNA form, the CDR3 reads TGTGCCAGCAGTTATGGGGATTCGCGGGGAAGCACTGAAGCTTTCTTT. Translating gives CASSYGDSRGSTEAFF.